This record concerns one T cell receptor beta chain sequence. The CDR3 has 13 amino acids. The V end was cut by 5 bases, the J end by 5 bases, with 12 bases between. Assay used: immunoSEQ multiplex PCR; TCRdb lists only in-frame clones, some missing. The data contain around 200,000 clones, around nine tenths of them seen just once; the ten biggest clones take up less than 3%. The data were taken from a study of blood T cell repertoires in COVID-19. This chain connects TRBV12-3 or TRBV12-4 to TRBJ1-1, with D maybe TRBD1 (5 bases). What was sequenced was peripheral blood. This TCR came from a man aged 40-49 years with active or convalescent COVID-19. CDR3 residues: CASSPQGVTEAFF. CDR3 DNA: TGTGCCAGCAGTCCCCAGGGTGTGACTGAAGCTTTCTTT.